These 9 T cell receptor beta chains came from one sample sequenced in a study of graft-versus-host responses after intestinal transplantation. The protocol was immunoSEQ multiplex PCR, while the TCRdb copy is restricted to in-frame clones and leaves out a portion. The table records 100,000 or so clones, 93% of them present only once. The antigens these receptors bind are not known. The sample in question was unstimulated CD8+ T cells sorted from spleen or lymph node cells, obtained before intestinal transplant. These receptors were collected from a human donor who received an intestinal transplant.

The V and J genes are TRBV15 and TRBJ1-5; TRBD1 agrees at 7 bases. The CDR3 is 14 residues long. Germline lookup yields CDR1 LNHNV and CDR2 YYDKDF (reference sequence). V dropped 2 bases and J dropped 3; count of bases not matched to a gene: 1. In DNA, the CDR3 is TGTGCCACCAGCAGACAGGGGGACAATCAGCCCCAGCATTTT. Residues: CATSRQGDNQPQHF.

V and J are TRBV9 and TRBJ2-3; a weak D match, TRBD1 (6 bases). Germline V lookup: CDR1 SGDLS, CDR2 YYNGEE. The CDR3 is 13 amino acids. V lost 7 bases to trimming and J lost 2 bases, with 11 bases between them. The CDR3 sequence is CASGGQFTDTQYF. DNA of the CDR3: TGTGCCAGCGGTGGACAGTTCACAGATACGCAGTATTTT.

CDR3: CASSQAAGNTDTQYF. CDR3 coding DNA: TGTGCCAGCAGCCAAGCTGCGGGGAACACAGATACGCAGTATTTT. The chain recombines TRBV14 with TRBJ2-3; maybe TRBD2 (6 bases). Per germline, CDR1 SGHDN and CDR2 FVKESK. The CDR3 spans 15 residues. V lost 1 base, J lost 2 bases, and 10 bases lay in between. Supplemented by reference TRBV14 and TRBJ2-3, the full variable domain reads EAGVTQFPSHSVIEKGQTVTLRCDPISGHDNLYWYRRVMGKEIKFLLHFVKESKQDESGMPNNRFLAERTGGTYSTLKVQPAELEDSGVYFCASSQAAGNTDTQYFGPGTRLTVL.

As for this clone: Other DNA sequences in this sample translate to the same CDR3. CDR3 coding DNA: TGCGCCAGCAGCCAAGATCGGGGTTCTGGGGCCAACGTCCTGACTTTC. It is translated as CASSQDRGSGANVLTF. The chain employs TRBV4-3 and TRBJ2-6, with D tentatively TRBD2 (5 bases). Per germline, CDR1 LGHNA and CDR2 YSLEER. Trimming took 0 bases from V and 1 from J, leaving 7 bases between them. This CDR3 contains 16 residues.

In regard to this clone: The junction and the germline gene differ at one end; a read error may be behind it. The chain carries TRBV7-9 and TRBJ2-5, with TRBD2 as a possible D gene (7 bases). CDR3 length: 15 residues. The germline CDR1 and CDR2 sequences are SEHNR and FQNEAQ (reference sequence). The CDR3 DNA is TGTGCCAGCAGCTTAGTCGCGGGGGCTCAAGGGACCCAGTACTTC. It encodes CASSLVAGAQGTQYF.

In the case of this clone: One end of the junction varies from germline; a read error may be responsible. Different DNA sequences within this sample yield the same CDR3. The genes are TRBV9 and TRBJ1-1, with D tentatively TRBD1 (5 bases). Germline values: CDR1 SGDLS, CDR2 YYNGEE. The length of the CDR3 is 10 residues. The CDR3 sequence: CASSGPGLLF. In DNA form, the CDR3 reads TGTGCCAGCAGCGGACCGGGACTTCTCTTT.

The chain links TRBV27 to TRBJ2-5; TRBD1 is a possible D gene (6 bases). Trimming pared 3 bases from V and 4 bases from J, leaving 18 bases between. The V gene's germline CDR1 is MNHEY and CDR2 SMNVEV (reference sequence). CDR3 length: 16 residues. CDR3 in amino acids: CASSFYSGGARETQYF. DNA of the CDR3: TGTGCCAGCAGTTTTTATAGTGGGGGCGCACGAGAGACCCAGTACTTC.

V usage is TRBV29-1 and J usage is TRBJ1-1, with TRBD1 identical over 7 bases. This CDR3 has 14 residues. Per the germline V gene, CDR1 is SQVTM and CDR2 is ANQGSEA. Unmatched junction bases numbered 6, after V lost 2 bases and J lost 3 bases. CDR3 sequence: CSVEPDRADTEAFF. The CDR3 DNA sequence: TGCAGCGTTGAACCCGACAGGGCAGACACTGAAGCTTTCTTT.

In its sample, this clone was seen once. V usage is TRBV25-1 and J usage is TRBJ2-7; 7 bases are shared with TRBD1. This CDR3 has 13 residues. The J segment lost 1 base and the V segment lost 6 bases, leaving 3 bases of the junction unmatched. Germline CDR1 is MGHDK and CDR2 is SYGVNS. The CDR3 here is CASSLDRSYEQYF. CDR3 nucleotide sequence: TGTGCCAGCAGCTTGGACAGGTCCTACGAGCAGTACTTC.